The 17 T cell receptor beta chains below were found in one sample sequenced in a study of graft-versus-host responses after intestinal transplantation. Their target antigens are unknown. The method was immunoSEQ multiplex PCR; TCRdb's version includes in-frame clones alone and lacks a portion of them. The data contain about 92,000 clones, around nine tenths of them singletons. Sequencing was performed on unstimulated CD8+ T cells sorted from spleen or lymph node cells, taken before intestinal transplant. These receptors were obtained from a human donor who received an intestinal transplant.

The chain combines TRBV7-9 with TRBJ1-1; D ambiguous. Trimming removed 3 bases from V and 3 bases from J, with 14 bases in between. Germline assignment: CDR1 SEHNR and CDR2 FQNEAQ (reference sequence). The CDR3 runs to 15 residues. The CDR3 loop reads CASSLSPVLDTEAFF. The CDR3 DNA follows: TGTGCCAGCAGCTTGTCCCCGGTATTGGACACTGAAGCTTTCTTT.

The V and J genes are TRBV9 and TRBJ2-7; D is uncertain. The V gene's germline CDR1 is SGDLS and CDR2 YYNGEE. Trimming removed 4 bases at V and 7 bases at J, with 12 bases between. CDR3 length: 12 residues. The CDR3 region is CASSTLNEEQYF. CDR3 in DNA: TGTGCCAGCAGCACTCTAAACGAGGAGCAGTACTTC. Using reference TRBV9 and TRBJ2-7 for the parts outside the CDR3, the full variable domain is DSGVTQTPKHLITATGQRVTLRCSPRSGDLSVYWYQQSLDQGLQFLIQYYNGEERAKGNILERFSAQQFPDLHSELNLSSLELGDSALYFCASSTLNEEQYFGPGTRLTVT.

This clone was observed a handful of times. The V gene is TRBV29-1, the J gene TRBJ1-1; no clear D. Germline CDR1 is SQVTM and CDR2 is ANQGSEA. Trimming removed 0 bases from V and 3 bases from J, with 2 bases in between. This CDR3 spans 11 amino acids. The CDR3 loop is CSVEEDTEAFF. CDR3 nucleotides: TGCAGCGTTGAAGAGGACACTGAAGCTTTCTTT.

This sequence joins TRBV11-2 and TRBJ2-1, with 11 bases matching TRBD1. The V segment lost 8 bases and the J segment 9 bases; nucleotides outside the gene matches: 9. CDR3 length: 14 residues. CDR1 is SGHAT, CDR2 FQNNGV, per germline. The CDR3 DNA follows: TGTGCCAGCTTCTTTGGGGACAGGGGGACTGAGCAGTTCTTC. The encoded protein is CASFFGDRGTEQFF.

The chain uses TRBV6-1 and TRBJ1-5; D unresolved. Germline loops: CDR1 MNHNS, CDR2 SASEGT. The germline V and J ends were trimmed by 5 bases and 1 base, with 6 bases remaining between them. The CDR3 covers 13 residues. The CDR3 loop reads CASSKGSNQPQHF. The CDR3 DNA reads TGTGCCAGCAGTAAAGGAAGCAATCAGCCCCAGCATTTT.

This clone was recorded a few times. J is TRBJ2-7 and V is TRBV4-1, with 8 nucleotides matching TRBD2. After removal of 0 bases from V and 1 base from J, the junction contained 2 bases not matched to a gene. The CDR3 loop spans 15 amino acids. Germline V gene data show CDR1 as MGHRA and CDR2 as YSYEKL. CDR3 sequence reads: CASSQEASGSYEQYF. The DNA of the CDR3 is TGCGCCAGCAGCCAAGAGGCTAGCGGGTCCTACGAGCAGTACTTC.

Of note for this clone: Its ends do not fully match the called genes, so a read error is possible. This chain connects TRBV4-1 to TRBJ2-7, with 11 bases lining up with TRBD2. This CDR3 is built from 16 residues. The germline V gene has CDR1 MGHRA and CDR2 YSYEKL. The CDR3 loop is CASSKEPGLAAYEQYF. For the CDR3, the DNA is TGCGCCAGCAGCAAAGAGCCGGGACTAGCGGCTTACGAGCAGTACTTC.

CDR3 bases: TGTGCCAGCAGCCAAGGACTAGCGGGAGAGCAGTACTTC. It is translated as CASSQGLAGEQYF. The rearrangement links TRBV14 to TRBJ2-7; 11 bases map to TRBD2. The CDR3 runs to 13 residues. Germline V lookup: CDR1 SGHDN, CDR2 FVKESK. V trimming: 1 base; J trimming: 7 bases; junction bases outside the gene matches: 0. The whole variable domain, filled in from reference TRBV14 and TRBJ2-7, reads EAGVTQFPSHSVIEKGQTVTLRCDPISGHDNLYWYRRVMGKEIKFLLHFVKESKQDESGMPNNRFLAERTGGTYSTLKVQPAELEDSGVYFCASSQGLAGEQYFGPGTRLTVT.

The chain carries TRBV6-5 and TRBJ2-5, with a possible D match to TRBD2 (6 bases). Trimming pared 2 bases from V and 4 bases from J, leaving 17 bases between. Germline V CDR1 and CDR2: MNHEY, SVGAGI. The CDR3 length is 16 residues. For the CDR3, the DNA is TGTGCCAGCAGTTACCCAAAAACCGGGGGTCCAGAGACCCAGTACTTC. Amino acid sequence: CASSYPKTGGPETQYF.

CDR3 DNA: TGCGCCAGCAGCTTGGGACAGGGGGCGATCGAGACCCAGTACTTC. Protein: CASSLGQGAIETQYF. This rearrangement joins TRBV5-1 to TRBJ2-5; 10 nucleotides match TRBD1. CDR1 is SGHRS, CDR2 YFSETQ, per germline. The ends lost 0 bases at V and 5 bases at J; junction bases unmatched: 4. This CDR3 spans 15 amino acids.

In DNA, the CDR3 is TGTGCCAGCAGTGATGGTCTGGCGGGTCGGGGCGAGCAGTACTTC. Residues: CASSDGLAGRGEQYF. The V and J genes are TRBV6-1 and TRBJ2-7, with D possibly TRBD2 on 5 matching bases. V lost 3 bases to trimming and J lost 6 bases, with 18 bases between them. CDR3 size: 15 residues. Germline loops: CDR1 MNHNS, CDR2 SASEGT.

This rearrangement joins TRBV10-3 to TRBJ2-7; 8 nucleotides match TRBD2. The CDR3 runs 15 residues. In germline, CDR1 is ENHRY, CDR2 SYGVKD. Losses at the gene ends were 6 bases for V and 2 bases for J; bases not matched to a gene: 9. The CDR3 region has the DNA TGTGCCATCAGGAGGGGGGCTAGCGGGCCCTACGAGCAGTACTTC. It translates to CAIRRGASGPYEQYF.

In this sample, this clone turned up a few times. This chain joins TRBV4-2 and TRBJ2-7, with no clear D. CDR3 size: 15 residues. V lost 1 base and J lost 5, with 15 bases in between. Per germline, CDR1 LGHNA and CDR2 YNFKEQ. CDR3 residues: CASSQVISSSDEQYF. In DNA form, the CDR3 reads TGTGCCAGCAGCCAAGTAATTAGCTCCAGCGACGAGCAGTACTTC.

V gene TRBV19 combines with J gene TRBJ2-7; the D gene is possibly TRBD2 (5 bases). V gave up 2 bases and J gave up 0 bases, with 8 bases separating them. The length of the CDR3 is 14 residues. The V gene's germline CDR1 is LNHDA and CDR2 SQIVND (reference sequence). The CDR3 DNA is TGTGCCAGTAGTATAATCGGGAACTCCTACGAGCAGTACTTC. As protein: CASSIIGNSYEQYF.

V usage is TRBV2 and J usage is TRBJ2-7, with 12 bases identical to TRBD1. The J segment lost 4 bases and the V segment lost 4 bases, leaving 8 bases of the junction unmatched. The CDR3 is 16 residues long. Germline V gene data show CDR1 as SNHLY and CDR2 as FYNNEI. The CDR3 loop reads CASSAPGTGGSYEQYF. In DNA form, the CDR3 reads TGTGCCAGCAGTGCCCCCGGGACAGGGGGCTCTTACGAGCAGTACTTC.

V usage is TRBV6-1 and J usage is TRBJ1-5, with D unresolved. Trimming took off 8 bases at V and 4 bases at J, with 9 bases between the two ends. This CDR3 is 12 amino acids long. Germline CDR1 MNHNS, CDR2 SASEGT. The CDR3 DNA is TGTGCCAGCGGGCAGGTAAATCAGCCCCAGCATTTT. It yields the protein CASGQVNQPQHF.

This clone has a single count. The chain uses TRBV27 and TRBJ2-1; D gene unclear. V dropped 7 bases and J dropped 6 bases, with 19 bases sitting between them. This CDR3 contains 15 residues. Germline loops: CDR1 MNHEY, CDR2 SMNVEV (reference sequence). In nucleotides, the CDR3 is TGTGCCAGCACGCTGGGCAGCCCTACTACCAATGAGCAGTTCTTC. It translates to CASTLGSPTTNEQFF.